The 25 T cell receptor beta chains listed next were all sequenced from one sample in a study of lymphopenia after photon versus proton radiotherapy. Clones were sequenced by immunoSEQ multiplex PCR, and TCRdb holds only the in-frame ones, with some missing. Among around 64,000 clones listed, roughly nine tenths were seen once. The sample consisted of peripheral blood, taken from a patient treated with proton-based radiotherapy. All receptors derive from an elderly man with esophageal cancer.

This chain connects TRBV5-1 to TRBJ2-7; 8 bases are shared with TRBD2. Trimming took 5 bases from V and 6 from J; bases not matched to a gene: 16. This CDR3 has 16 amino acids. Germline-derived CDR1 and CDR2 are SGHRS and YFSETQ. CDR3 coding DNA: TGCGCCAGCAGTAGACCCCCGGGGGGGCGTTTGGGCGAGCAGTACTTC. Translated, it gives CASSRPPGGRLGEQYF.

V usage is TRBV10-3 and J usage is TRBJ2-7, with 7 bases fitting TRBD2. CDR1 is ENHRY, CDR2 SYGVKD, per germline. Trimming removed 7 bases from V and 4 bases from J; junction bases left unmatched: 13. The CDR3 runs 15 residues. CDR3 residues: CAITPYLAEVYEQYF. Written as DNA, the CDR3 is TGTGCCATCACCCCGTATCTAGCGGAGGTGTACGAGCAGTACTTC.

V gene TRBV7-2 combines with J gene TRBJ1-6; a possible D gene is TRBD1 (5 bases). The CDR3 has 15 residues. Germline V gene data show CDR1 as SGHTA and CDR2 as FQGNSA. Trimming removed 0 bases at V and 3 bases at J, with 6 bases between. CDR3 loop: CASSLADSYNSPLHF. The DNA of the CDR3 is TGTGCCAGCAGCTTAGCCGACAGCTATAATTCACCCCTCCACTTT.

V gene TRBV12-5 combines with J gene TRBJ1-5, with TRBD1 matching over 8 bases. The CDR3 length is 17 residues. After removal of 4 bases from V and 1 base from J, the junction contained 9 bases not matched to a gene. Germline CDR1 is LGHNT and CDR2 is FRNRAP. Here the CDR3 reads CASGSRLTGVSNQPQHF. As DNA, the CDR3 is TGTGCTAGTGGTTCTAGACTGACAGGGGTCAGCAATCAGCCCCAGCATTTT.

The chain combines TRBV15 with TRBJ2-7; TRBD1 aligns across 9 bases. Trimming at V came to 2 bases and at J to 1 base, leaving 3 bases not matched to a gene. The CDR3 is 15 residues long. CDR1 and CDR2 (germline): LNHNV, YYDKDF (reference sequence). Here the CDR3 DNA reads TGTGCCACCAGCAGATGGACAGGGGATTCCTACGAGCAGTACTTC. Amino acids: CATSRWTGDSYEQYF.

The V gene is TRBV7-9, the J gene TRBJ1-1; tentatively, D is TRBD1 (6 bases). Looked up from germline, CDR1 is SEHNR and CDR2 is FQNEAQ (reference sequence). V lost 4 bases to trimming and J lost 1 base, with 16 bases between them. The CDR3 is 16 amino acids. The CDR3 coding sequence is TGTGCCAGCAGCTCAAGCGGTTGGACAGCGAACACTGAAGCTTTCTTT. It translates to CASSSSGWTANTEAFF.

This clone was recorded only once. The V and J genes are TRBV4-1 and TRBJ2-7; no reliable D call. V gave up 4 bases and J gave up 0 bases, with 7 bases separating them. CDR3 length: 13 residues. The V gene's germline CDR1 is MGHRA and CDR2 YSYEKL. The CDR3 sequence is CASSLRDSYEQYF. As DNA, the CDR3 is TGCGCCAGCAGCCTCCGAGACTCCTACGAGCAGTACTTC.

The chain recombines TRBV9 with TRBJ1-6; 9 nucleotides match TRBD1. The CDR3 has 15 residues. Per germline, CDR1 SGDLS and CDR2 YYNGEE. Germline trimming cut 4 bases from V and 8 bases from J; bases unmatched to any gene: 7. The DNA of the CDR3 is TGTGCCAGCAGCTCCAGAGGGACAGGGTATTCACCCCTCCACTTT. This encodes CASSSRGTGYSPLHF.

The chain links TRBV6-5 to TRBJ2-7; D is unclear. Germline V lookup: CDR1 MNHEY, CDR2 SVGAGI. CDR3 length equals 14 residues. The V end was cut by 5 bases, the J end by 0 bases, with 11 bases between. CDR3 nucleotide sequence: TGTGCCAGCAGTGCGACTTGGAGCTCCTACGAGCAGTACTTC. Its protein is CASSATWSSYEQYF.

The chain couples TRBV15 to TRBJ2-7; D ambiguous. V was shortened by 5 bases and J by 1 base, with 15 bases between the two germline ends. This CDR3 contains 15 residues. Germline CDR1 reads LNHNV; CDR2 reads YYDKDF (reference sequence). CDR3 nucleotide sequence: TGTGCCACCAGCGCCTTTCCGTTGCAATCCTACGAGCAGTACTTC. Its translation is CATSAFPLQSYEQYF. Full variable domain (outside the CDR3, taken from reference TRBV15 and TRBJ2-7): DAMVIQNPRYQVTQFGKPVTLSCSQTLNHNVMYWYQQKSSQAPKLLFHYYDKDFNNEADTPDNFQSRRPNTSFCFLDIRSPGLGDTAMYLCATSAFPLQSYEQYFGPGTRLTVT.

The chain combines TRBV12-5 with TRBJ2-1; 7 nucleotides align to TRBD1. The V and J ends lost 5 bases and 7 bases, in that order; junction bases with no gene match: 5. The germline gives CDR1 LGHNT, CDR2 FRNRAP. The CDR3 has 13 residues. The CDR3 region has the DNA TGTGCTAGTGGTCGACAGGGTGGGAATGAGCAGTTCTTC. Translated, it gives CASGRQGGNEQFF.

CDR3 amino acids: CASSRQESSYEQYF. The CDR3 DNA sequence: TGTGCCAGCAGTCGACAGGAGAGCTCCTACGAGCAGTACTTC. This rearrangement joins TRBV6-6 to TRBJ2-7, with D perhaps matching TRBD1 (6 bases). The CDR3 is 14 residues long. The germline V gene encodes CDR1 MNHNY and CDR2 SVGAGI (reference sequence). V was trimmed by 5 bases and J by 0 bases, leaving 11 bases between them.

This clone was observed once. The gene calls are TRBV7-9 and TRBJ1-1; no clear D. Germline CDR1 reads SEHNR; CDR2 reads FQNEAQ (reference sequence). Trimming cost V 6 bases and J 1 base, with 15 bases left between them. The CDR3 spans 15 residues. The CDR3 DNA reads TGTGCCAGCAGTCAAGGCTGGGGTTGGAACACTGAAGCTTTCTTT. Its protein product is CASSQGWGWNTEAFF.

A few counts support this clone. The rearrangement joins TRBV9 to TRBJ1-1; the D is unclear. CDR1 is SGDLS, CDR2 YYNGEE, per germline. This CDR3 contains 15 residues. The germline V and J ends were trimmed by 4 bases and 1 base, with 14 bases remaining between them. The CDR3 sequence is CASSLYEGQNTEAFF. Here the CDR3 DNA reads TGTGCCAGCAGCCTTTACGAGGGCCAGAACACTGAAGCTTTCTTT.

The chain couples TRBV6-5 to TRBJ1-1; no firm D call. Trimming removed 10 bases from V and 4 bases from J, with 10 bases in between. This CDR3 has 11 amino acids. CDR1 MNHEY and CDR2 SVGAGI come from the germline V gene. CDR3 loop: CATLGGTEAFF. The CDR3 DNA is TGTGCCACTTTAGGCGGCACTGAAGCTTTCTTT.

The CDR3 here is CASTQNGQGLGYTF. In DNA form, the CDR3 reads TGTGCCAGCACCCAAAACGGGCAGGGACTCGGCTACACCTTC. This chain joins TRBV7-2 and TRBJ1-2, with a possible D match to TRBD1 (5 bases). V gave up 7 bases and J gave up 8 bases, with 20 bases separating them. This CDR3 comprises 14 residues. Germline CDR1 is SGHTA and CDR2 is FQGNSA.

This rearrangement joins TRBV7-2 to TRBJ2-3; D might be TRBD1 (6 bases). CDR1 is SGHTA and CDR2 is FQGNSA in the germline V gene. The CDR3 is 16 amino acids. V dropped 2 bases and J dropped 3 bases, with 15 bases sitting between them. The CDR3 loop reads CASSLLQGIGTDTQYF. In DNA, the CDR3 is TGTGCCAGCAGCTTACTACAGGGAATAGGGACAGATACGCAGTATTTT.

This chain uses TRBV15 with TRBJ2-1; D unclear. The ends were cut back, 3 bases at V and 1 base at J, with 4 bases in the middle. The germline V gene has CDR1 LNHNV and CDR2 YYDKDF (reference sequence). The CDR3 runs 13 residues. The CDR3 nucleotides are TGTGCCACCAGCAGTGGTTCCTACAATGAGCAGTTCTTC. Its translation: CATSSGSYNEQFF.

The genes are TRBV18 and TRBJ2-7; TRBD2 matches at 7 bases. The CDR3 has 16 residues. Germline V gene data show CDR1 as KGHSH and CDR2 as LQKENI. V shed 2 bases and J 2 bases; nucleotides not matched to a gene: 9. CDR3 in DNA: TGTGCCAGCTCACCAGCTAGCAGGGACTACACCTACGAGCAGTACTTC. Amino acids: CASSPASRDYTYEQYF. Combining the CDR3 with reference TRBV18 and TRBJ2-7 gives the whole variable domain NAGVMQNPRHLVRRRGQEARLRCSPMKGHSHVYWYRQLPEEGLKFMVYLQKENIIDESGMPKERFSAEFPKEGPSILRIQQVVRGDSAAYFCASSPASRDYTYEQYFGPGTRLTVT.

This chain joins TRBV25-1 and TRBJ1-1; D possibly corresponds to TRBD1 (5 bases). Germline V gene lookup returns CDR1 MGHDK and CDR2 SYGVNS. V lost 2 bases and J lost 3, with 13 bases in between. CDR3 length: 15 residues. The DNA of the CDR3 is TGTGCCAGCAGTGAACGTTTCTGGGGGGACACTGAAGCTTTCTTT. This encodes CASSERFWGDTEAFF.

The chain joins TRBV28 to TRBJ1-4; D is unresolved. The CDR3 is made up of 16 amino acids. The germline V gene encodes CDR1 MDHEN and CDR2 SYDVKM. V was cut by 6 bases and J by 8 bases, with 22 bases left in between. The CDR3 region is CASSATSGVGEEKLFF. CDR3 bases: TGTGCCAGCAGCGCTACCAGTGGGGTCGGGGAGGAAAAACTGTTTTTT.

This chain links TRBV10-3 with TRBJ1-4; D is uncertain. There are 15 residues in the CDR3. Germline CDR1 is ENHRY and CDR2 is SYGVKD. Trimming took off 0 bases at V and 0 bases at J, with 5 bases between the two ends. CDR3 sequence reads: CAISESGATNEKLFF. The DNA of the CDR3 is TGTGCCATCAGTGAGTCCGGTGCAACTAATGAAAAACTGTTTTTT.

V gene TRBV2 combines with J gene TRBJ2-3; TRBD2 matches at 7 bases. J lost 2 bases, V lost 2 bases, and 7 bases had no gene match. CDR1 is SNHLY, CDR2 FYNNEI, per germline. This CDR3 is 16 amino acids long. CDR3 in amino acids: CASSELRGYSTDTQYF. For the CDR3, the DNA is TGTGCCAGCAGTGAATTGCGGGGGTACTCCACAGATACGCAGTATTTT.

The CDR3 sequence is CASSPRFGTVSLAKNIQYF. The DNA of the CDR3 is TGTGCCAGTAGTCCTCGATTCGGGACAGTTTCTTTAGCCAAAAACATTCAGTACTTC. The chain has TRBV19 and TRBJ2-4, with 7 bases identical to TRBD1. Germline CDR1 reads LNHDA; CDR2 reads SQIVND (reference sequence). Trimming took 5 bases from V and 0 from J; bases not matched to a gene: 16. CDR3 length: 19 amino acids.

CDR3 sequence (DNA): TGTGCCAGCCGTTGGACAGGCTCTAATGAAAAACTGTTTTTT. Amino acid sequence: CASRWTGSNEKLFF. The chain employs TRBV6-6 and TRBJ1-4, with 7 bases lining up with TRBD1. The CDR3 covers 14 residues. V was pared by 8 bases and J by 3 bases, with 6 bases of the junction left unmatched. The germline gives CDR1 MNHNY, CDR2 SVGAGI (reference sequence).